This T cell receptor beta chain was identified in a study of regulatory T cells in long-lasting Graves disease (dated by TCRdb to 2020 to 2023). Some background on the complete study: Persistent Graves' disease was defined as persistently positive TSH receptor autoantibodies together with antithyroid drug treatment for over 5 years. Peripheral blood TCR sequencing and RNA sequencing compared persistent Graves' disease patients with newly diagnosed Graves' disease patients. The study took place in China and was registered as a clinical trial. A total of some 35 samples underwent TCR sequencing, from about 13 patients with persistent Graves' disease and around 20 patients with newly diagnosed Graves' disease. On average, persistent Graves' disease patients in the clinical cohort had been on antithyroid drugs for approximately 10 years.

Its CDR3 holds 13 amino acids, cysteine through phenylalanine. Kept here is only the CDR3 DNA, which spans 39 bases and is read in frame from base 1. V is trimmed back by 6 bases and J by 9 bases, and the junction contains 8 bases that no gene match accounts for. What the research found in general, with its limitations: The authors acknowledged the small sample size as a limitation that may reduce accuracy. Because the primary lesion, thyroid tissue, could not be accessed, the study looked at peripheral blood alone. Preferential use of TRBV28, TRBJ1-2 and TRBJ2-5 was observed in persistent disease, whereas TRBV20-1 and TRBJ2-1 were favored in newly diagnosed disease. Sequencing and analysis were limited to the TCR beta chain. Compared with newly diagnosed patients, patients with persistent Graves' disease had lower TCR Shannon entropy and fewer highly expanded clones, which suggests clonal expansion. More public clonotypes were shared among persistent patients (roughly 3,000) than among newly diagnosed patients (approximately 930).

The time point label for this specimen denotes: persistent/refractory GD, antithyroid drugs over 5 years with positive TRAb. RNA was extracted from PBMCs in TRIzol for both TCR sequencing and RNA sequencing. The diagnosis of Graves' disease followed American Thyroid Association guidelines. Patients for the study were recruited at an endocrinology department in Xi'an, China. Each patient gave around 9 milliliters of peripheral blood, collected in an EDTA anticoagulant tube. Ficoll Paque Plus density gradient separation was used to isolate PBMCs, and no further T cell sorting was done. An Agilent 2100 Bioanalyzer and agarose gel were used to check RNA quality, and a NanoDrop 2000 was used to measure RNA concentration. Of note for this clonotype: It has no known antigen specificity. Within one base of it there is no much larger clone, and no base qualities were kept.

Library construction relied on multiplex PCR. For sequencing, an Illumina HiSeq 4000 was employed. iRepertoire HTBI primers and Arm-PCR amplification of CDR3 regions were used to construct TCR beta libraries. PCR products were gel purified before sequencing. The study's own analysis went as follows. A total of 62 TRBV and some 13 TRBJ segments were identified across samples and were used for gene usage analysis of CDR3 amino acid clonotypes. COPE and FqMerger were used to merge the filtered high-quality paired reads into contigs. Contigs were aligned with BLAST to IMGT TRBV, TRBD and TRBJ reference genes, and CDR3 was defined per IMGT. Any clonotype with a frequency above 0.1% was classified as a highly expanded clone. Repertoire diversity was measured by Shannon entropy, and V-J evenness by the Gini coefficient. A clonotype found in more than one individual was treated as public. TCRdb reworked the public reads: Q25 trimming with fastp, MiXCR clone assembly, productive beta chains retained. CDR3 protein sequences are deduplicated, and each keeps its most common genes and DNA. TCRdb, not the original authors, processed these V and J calls. Here the sample has around 300,000 distinct CDR3 sequences; approximately 20% occur a single time. The ten largest clonotypes hold 45% to 70% of the sample.

This chain is built from TRBV12-3 or TRBV12-4 and TRBJ2-1; 7 of the junction bases match TRBD1. The receptor's source is a female donor with Graves disease. The source material was peripheral blood mononuclear cells (PBMCs), sampled when the disease was refractory, from a patient treated with antithyroid drugs. The sequenced DNA: TGTGCCAGCAGCACAAAACAGGGGACTGAGCAGTTCTTC. It encodes CASSTKQGTEQFF.